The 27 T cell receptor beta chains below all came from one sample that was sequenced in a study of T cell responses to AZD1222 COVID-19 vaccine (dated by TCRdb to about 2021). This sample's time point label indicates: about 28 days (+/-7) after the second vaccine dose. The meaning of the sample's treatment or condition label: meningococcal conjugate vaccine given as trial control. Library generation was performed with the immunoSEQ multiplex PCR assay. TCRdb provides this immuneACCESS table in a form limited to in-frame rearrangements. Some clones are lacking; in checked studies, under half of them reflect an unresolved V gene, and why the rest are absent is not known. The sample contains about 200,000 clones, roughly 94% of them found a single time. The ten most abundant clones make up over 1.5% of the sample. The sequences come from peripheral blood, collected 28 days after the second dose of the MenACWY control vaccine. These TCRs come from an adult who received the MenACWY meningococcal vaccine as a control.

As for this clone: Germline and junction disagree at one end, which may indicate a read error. The CDR3 region is CASSHGRSTEADF. The CDR3 DNA reads TGTGCCAGCAGCCACGGGCGAAGTACGGAGGCAGACTTC. This chain links TRBV3-1 (or the pseudogene TRBV3-2) with TRBJ2-7; TRBD2 might be the D (5 bases). The V gene's germline CDR1 is LGHDT and CDR2 YNNKEL (reference sequence). This CDR3 has 13 residues.

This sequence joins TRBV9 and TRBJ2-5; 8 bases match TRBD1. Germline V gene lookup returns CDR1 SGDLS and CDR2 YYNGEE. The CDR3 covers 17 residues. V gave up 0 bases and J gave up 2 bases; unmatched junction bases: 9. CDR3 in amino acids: CASSVDPGQAVQETQYF. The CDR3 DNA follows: TGTGCCAGCAGCGTAGACCCGGGACAGGCCGTTCAAGAGACCCAGTACTTC.

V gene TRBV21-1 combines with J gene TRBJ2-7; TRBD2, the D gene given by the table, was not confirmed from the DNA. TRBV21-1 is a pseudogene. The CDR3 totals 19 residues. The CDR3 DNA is TGTGCCAGCAGCAAAGCGTGGTTAAAGCGTCTAGCGGGAGTAGACGAGCAGTACTTC. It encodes CASSKAWLKRLAGVDEQYF.

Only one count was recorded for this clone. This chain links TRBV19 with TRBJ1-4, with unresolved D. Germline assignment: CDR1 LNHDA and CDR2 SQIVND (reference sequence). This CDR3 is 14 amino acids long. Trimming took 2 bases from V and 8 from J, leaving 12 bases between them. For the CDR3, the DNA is TGTGCCAGTAGTATACACCGCCTCGGGGAAAAACTGTTTTTT. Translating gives CASSIHRLGEKLFF.

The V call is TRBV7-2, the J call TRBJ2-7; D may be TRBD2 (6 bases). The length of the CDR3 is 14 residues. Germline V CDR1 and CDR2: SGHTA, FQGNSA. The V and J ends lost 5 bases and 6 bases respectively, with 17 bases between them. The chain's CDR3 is CASSPSGGSGEQYF. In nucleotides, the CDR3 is TGTGCCAGCAGCCCTAGTGGGGGGTCGGGCGAGCAGTACTTC.

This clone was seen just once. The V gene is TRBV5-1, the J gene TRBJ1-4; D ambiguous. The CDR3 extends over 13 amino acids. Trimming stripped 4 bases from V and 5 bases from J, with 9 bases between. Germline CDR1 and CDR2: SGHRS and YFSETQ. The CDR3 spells CASSPDLNEKLFF. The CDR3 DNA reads TGCGCCAGCAGCCCTGACCTGAATGAAAAACTGTTTTTT.

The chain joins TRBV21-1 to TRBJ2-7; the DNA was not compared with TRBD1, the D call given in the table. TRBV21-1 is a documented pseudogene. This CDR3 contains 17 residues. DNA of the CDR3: TGTGCCAGCAGCGATAGCACACTTAGACAGGGGAGCGGCGAGCAGTACTTC. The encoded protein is CASSDSTLRQGSGEQYF.

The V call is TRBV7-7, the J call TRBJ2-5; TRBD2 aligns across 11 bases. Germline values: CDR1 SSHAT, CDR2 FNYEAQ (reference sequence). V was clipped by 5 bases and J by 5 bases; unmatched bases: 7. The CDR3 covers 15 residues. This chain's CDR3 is CASSRGTSGTETQYF. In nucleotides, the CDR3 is TGTGCCAGCAGCCGAGGGACTAGCGGAACGGAGACCCAGTACTTC.

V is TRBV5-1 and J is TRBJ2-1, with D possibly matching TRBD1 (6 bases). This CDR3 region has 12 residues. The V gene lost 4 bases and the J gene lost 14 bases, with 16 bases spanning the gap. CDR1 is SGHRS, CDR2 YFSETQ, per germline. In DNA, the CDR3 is TGCGCCAGCAGCAGGGAGCAGGGGAGCAAGTTCTTC. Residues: CASSREQGSKFF.

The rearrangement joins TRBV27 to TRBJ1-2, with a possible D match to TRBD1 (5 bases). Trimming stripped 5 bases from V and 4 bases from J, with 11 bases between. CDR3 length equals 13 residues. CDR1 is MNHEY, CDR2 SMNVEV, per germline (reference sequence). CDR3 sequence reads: CASSVTGAYGYTF. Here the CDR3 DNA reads TGTGCCAGCAGTGTTACCGGGGCCTATGGCTACACCTTC.

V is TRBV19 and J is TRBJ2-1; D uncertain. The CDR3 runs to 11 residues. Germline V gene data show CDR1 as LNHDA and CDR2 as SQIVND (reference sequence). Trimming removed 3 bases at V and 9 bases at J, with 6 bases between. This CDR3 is CASSIGAEQFF. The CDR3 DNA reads TGTGCCAGTAGTATCGGTGCTGAGCAGTTCTTC.

CDR3 in amino acids: CASSATTGDYNSPLHF. As DNA, the CDR3 is TGTGCCAGCAGCGCTACGACAGGGGACTATAATTCACCCCTCCACTTT. V and J are TRBV3-1 (or the pseudogene TRBV3-2) and TRBJ1-6; 8 bases line up with TRBD1. V shed 5 bases and J 3 bases; nucleotides not matched to a gene: 6. The germline CDR1 and CDR2 sequences are LGHDT and YNNKEL (reference sequence). This CDR3 region has 16 residues.

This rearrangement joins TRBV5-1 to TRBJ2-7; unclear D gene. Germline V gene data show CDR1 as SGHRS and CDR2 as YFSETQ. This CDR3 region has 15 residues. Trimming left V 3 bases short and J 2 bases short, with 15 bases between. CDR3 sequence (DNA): TGCGCCAGCAGCTCCCAGTCCCCCTCAACCTACGAGCAGTACTTC. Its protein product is CASSSQSPSTYEQYF.

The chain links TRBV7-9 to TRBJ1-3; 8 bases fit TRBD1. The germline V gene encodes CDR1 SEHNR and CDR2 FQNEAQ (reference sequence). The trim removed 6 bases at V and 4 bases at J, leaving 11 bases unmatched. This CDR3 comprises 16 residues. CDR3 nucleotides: TGTGCCAGCAGGCCCGGACAGGGAGTGGGAGGAAACACCATATATTTT. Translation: CASRPGQGVGGNTIYF.

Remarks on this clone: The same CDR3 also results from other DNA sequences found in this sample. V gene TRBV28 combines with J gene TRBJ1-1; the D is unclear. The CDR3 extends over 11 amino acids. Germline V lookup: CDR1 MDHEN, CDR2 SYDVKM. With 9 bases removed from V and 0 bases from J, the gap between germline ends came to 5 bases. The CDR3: CASRVNTEAFF. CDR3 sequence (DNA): TGTGCCAGTAGGGTGAACACTGAAGCTTTCTTT.

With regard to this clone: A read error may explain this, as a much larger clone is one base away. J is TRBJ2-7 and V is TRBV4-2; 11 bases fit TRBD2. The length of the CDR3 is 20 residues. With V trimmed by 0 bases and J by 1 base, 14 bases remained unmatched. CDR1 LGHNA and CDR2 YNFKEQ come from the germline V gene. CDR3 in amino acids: CASSQDEMETSGTASYEQYF. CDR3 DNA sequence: TGTGCCAGCAGCCAAGATGAAATGGAGACTAGCGGGACTGCATCCTACGAGCAGTACTTC.

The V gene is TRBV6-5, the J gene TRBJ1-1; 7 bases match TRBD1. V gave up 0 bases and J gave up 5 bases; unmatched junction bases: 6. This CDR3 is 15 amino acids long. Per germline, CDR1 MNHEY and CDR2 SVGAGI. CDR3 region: CASSYSTSGGTEAFF. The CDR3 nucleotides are TGTGCCAGCAGTTACTCAACCTCAGGGGGGACTGAAGCTTTCTTT.

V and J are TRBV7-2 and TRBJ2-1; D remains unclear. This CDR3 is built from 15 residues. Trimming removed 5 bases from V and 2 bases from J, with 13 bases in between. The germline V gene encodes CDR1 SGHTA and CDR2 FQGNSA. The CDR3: CASSVDRSAYNEQFF. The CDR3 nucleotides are TGTGCCAGCAGCGTAGACCGATCGGCCTACAATGAGCAGTTCTTC. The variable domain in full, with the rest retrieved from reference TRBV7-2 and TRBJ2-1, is GAGVSQSPSNKVTEKGKDVELRCDPISGHTALYWYRQSLGQGLEFLIYFQGNSAPDKSGLPSDRFSAERTGGSVSTLTIQRTQQEDSAVYLCASSVDRSAYNEQFFGPGTRLTVL.

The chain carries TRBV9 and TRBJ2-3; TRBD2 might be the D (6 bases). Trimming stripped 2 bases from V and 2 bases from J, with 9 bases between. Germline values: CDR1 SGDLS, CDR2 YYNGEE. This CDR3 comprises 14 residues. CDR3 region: CASSVSGVTDTQYF. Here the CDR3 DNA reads TGTGCCAGCAGCGTGTCGGGGGTCACAGATACGCAGTATTTT.

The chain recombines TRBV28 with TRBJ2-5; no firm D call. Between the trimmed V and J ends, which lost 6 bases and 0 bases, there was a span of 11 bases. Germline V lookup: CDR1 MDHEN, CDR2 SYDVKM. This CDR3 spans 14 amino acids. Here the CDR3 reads CASSPGGDQETQYF. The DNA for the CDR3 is TGTGCCAGCAGCCCCGGCGGTGACCAAGAGACCCAGTACTTC.

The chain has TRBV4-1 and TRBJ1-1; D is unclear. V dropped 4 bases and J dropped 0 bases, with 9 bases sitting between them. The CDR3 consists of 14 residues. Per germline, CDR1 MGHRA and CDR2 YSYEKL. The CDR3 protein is CASSLQQMNTEAFF. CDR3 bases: TGCGCCAGCAGCCTACAGCAGATGAACACTGAAGCTTTCTTT.

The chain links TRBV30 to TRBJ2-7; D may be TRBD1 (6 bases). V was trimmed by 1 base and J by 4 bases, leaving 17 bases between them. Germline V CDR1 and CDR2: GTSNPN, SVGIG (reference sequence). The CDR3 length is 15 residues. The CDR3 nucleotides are TGTGCCTGGAGTGAGGTACAGGGACCTCTTTACGAGCAGTACTTC. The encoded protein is CAWSEVQGPLYEQYF.

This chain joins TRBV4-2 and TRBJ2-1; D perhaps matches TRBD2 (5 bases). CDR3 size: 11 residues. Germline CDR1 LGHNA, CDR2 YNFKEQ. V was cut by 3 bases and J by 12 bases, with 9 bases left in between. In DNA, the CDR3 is TGTGCCAGCAGCCAGAGTGCGGGGCAGTTCTTC. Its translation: CASSQSAGQFF.

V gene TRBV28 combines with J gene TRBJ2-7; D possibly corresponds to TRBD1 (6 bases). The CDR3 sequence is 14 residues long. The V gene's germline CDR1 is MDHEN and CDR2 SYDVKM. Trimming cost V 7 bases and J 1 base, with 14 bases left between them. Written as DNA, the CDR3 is TGTGCCAGCACCCAATACAGGGAATCCTACGAGCAGTACTTC. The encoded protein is CASTQYRESYEQYF.

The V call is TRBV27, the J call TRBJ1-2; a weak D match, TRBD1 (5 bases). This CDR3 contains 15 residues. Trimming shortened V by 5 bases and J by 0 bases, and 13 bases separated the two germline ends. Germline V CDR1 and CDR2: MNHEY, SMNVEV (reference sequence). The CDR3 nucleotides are TGTGCCAGCAGTAGAGGGACGGGTTCTAACTATGGCTACACCTTC. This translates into CASSRGTGSNYGYTF.

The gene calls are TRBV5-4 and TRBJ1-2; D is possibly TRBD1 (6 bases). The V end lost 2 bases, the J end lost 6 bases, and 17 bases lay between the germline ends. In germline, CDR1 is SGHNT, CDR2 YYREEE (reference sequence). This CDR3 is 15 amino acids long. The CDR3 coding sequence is TGTGCCAGCAGCTTTGGAGGGGGAGAGGCGAATGGCTACACCTTC. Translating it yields CASSFGGGEANGYTF.

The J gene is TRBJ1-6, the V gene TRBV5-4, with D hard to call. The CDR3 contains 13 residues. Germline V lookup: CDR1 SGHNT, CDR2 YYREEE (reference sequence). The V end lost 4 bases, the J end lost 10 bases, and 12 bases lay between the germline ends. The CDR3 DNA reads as TGTGCCAGCAGCCACGGGAGCGGATCACCCCTCCACTTT. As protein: CASSHGSGSPLHF. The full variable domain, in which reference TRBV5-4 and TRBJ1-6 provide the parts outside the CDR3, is ETGVTQSPTHLIKTRGQQVTLRCSSQSGHNTVSWYQQALGQGPQFIFQYYREEENGRGNFPPRFSGLQFPNYSSELNVNALELDDSALYLCASSHGSGSPLHFGNGTRLTVT.